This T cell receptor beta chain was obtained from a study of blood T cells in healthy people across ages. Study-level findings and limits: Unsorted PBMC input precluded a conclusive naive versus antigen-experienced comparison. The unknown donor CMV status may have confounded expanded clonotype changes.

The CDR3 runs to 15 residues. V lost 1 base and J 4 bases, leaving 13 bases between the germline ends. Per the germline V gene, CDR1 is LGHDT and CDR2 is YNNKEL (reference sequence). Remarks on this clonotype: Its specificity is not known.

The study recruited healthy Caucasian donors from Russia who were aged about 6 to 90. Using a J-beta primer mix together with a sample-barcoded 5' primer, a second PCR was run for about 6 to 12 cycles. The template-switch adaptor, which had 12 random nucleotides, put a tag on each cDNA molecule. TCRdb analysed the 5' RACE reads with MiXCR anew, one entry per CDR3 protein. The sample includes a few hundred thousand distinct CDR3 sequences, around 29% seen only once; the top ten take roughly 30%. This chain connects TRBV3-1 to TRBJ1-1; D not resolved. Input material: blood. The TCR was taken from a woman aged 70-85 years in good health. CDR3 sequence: CASSQVGAGGTEAFF. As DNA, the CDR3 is TGTGCCAGCAGCCAAGTGGGCGCAGGAGGCACTGAAGCTTTCTTT.